The 30 T cell receptor beta chains listed next were all sequenced from one sample in a study of human T cells and chemical hapten exposure. TCRdb used MiXCR to reprocess the RACE reads, holding one entry per CDR3 protein. Among 95,000 to 130,000 distinct CDR3 sequences listed, over 10% were seen once. Noted time point: patch test 1, 2 weeks after DPC sensitization. Treatment of the sample: therapeutic diphenylcyclopropenone sensitization with weekly scalp DPC. The sequenced sample was whole blood, obtained in connection with sensitization to the hapten diphenylcyclopropenone (DPC). The receptors shown here come from a woman between 50 and 59 years old with alopecia areata. Some clones in this sample may be carry-over from other donors' samples.

This clonotype was observed a few times. No DNA is shown, since the ends of the CDR3 on it are uncertain; the CDR3 is the one TCRdb lists. The rearrangement joins TRBV6-2 or TRBV6-3 to TRBJ2-7; the table gives TRBD1 as D, unverified against the DNA. The CDR3 totals 16 residues, both ends included. Germline CDR1 is MNHEY and CDR2 is SVGEGT. The CDR3 loop reads CASSTSGPRMAYEQYF.

In its sample, this clonotype was seen a few times. The genes are TRBV5-1 and TRBJ2-4, with a weak D call TRBD1 (6 bases). V was cut by 0 bases and J by 5 bases, with 12 bases left in between. The CDR3 totals 15 residues. Germline assignment: CDR1 SGHRS and CDR2 YFSETQ. CDR3 residues: CASSLVGGVENIQYF. The CDR3 region has the DNA TGCGCCAGCAGCTTGGTTGGGGGCGTTGAAAACATTCAGTACTTC.

The chain links TRBV5-1 to TRBJ1-4; D possibly corresponds to TRBD1 (6 bases). Germline values: CDR1 SGHRS, CDR2 YFSETQ. The CDR3 loop spans 12 amino acids. The germline V and J ends were trimmed by 4 bases and 7 bases, with 8 bases remaining between them. CDR3 residues: CASSLDSEKLFF. CDR3 DNA: TGCGCCAGCAGCCTGGACAGTGAAAAACTGTTTTTT.

This clonotype was seen a handful of times. The chain uses TRBV18 and TRBJ2-1; TRBD2 matches at 11 bases. Germline CDR1 reads KGHSH; CDR2 reads LQKENI. Trimming cost V 3 bases and J 5 bases; bases outside gene matches: 6. There are 16 residues in the CDR3. Written as DNA, the CDR3 is TGTGCCAGCTCACCTCCCGGGACTAGCGGTCACAATGAGCAGTTCTTC. This sequence encodes CASSPPGTSGHNEQFF.

In this sample, this clonotype turned up a few times. This sequence joins TRBV19 and TRBJ2-7; D may be TRBD2 (5 bases). V gave up 3 bases and J gave up 4 bases, with 19 bases separating them. The CDR3 runs 16 residues. Germline values: CDR1 LNHDA, CDR2 SQIVND (reference sequence). CDR3 sequence: CASSIRTGVSPYEQYF. The CDR3 coding sequence is TGTGCCAGTAGTATCAGGACCGGGGTATCTCCTTACGAGCAGTACTTC.

This chain links TRBV29-1 with TRBJ2-7, with 8 bases identical to TRBD1. Germline V gene sequence: CDR1 SQVTM, CDR2 ANQGSEA. V was pared by 7 bases and J by 7 bases, with 6 bases of the junction left unmatched. There are 11 residues in the CDR3. CDR3 nucleotide sequence: TGCAGCGCGGGACAGGCCGGGGAGCAGTACTTC. Protein product: CSAGQAGEQYF.

This clonotype was observed many times. The V gene is TRBV6-1, the J gene TRBJ1-5; 7 nucleotides match TRBD1. The CDR3 loop spans 15 amino acids. J lost 5 bases, V lost 9 bases, and 13 bases had no gene match. Germline V gene data show CDR1 as MNHNS and CDR2 as SASEGT. The CDR3, as DNA: TGTGCCAGTAACCTACGGGACAGAGGGTATCAGCCCCAGCATTTT. Protein sequence: CASNLRDRGYQPQHF.

This clonotype was observed a few times. This chain connects TRBV5-1 to TRBJ2-7; D remains ambiguous. The CDR3 loop spans 15 amino acids. Germline V gives CDR1 SGHRS, CDR2 YFSETQ. V gave up 3 bases and J gave up 3 bases, with 16 bases separating them. DNA of the CDR3: TGCGCCAGCAGCTCCTCTGGGGTTGTATACTACGAGCAGTACTTC. It codes for CASSSSGVVYYEQYF.

Only a few counts were recorded for this clonotype. This sequence joins TRBV20-1 and TRBJ1-4; D not certain. Germline V gene data show CDR1 as DFQATT and CDR2 as SNEGSKA (reference sequence). The CDR3 has 14 residues. V lost 6 bases to trimming and J lost 0 bases, with 11 bases between them. The CDR3 DNA reads TGCAGTGCCAAGCTGGGAACAACTAATGAAAAACTGTTTTTT. It yields the protein CSAKLGTTNEKLFF.

This clonotype was recorded at least ten times. The rearrangement joins TRBV6-5 to TRBJ1-1; weak D call: TRBD1 (5 bases). Germline CDR1 is MNHEY and CDR2 is SVGAGI. V dropped 6 bases and J dropped 4 bases, with 18 bases sitting between them. This CDR3 contains 15 residues. The CDR3 coding sequence is TGTGCCAGCAGAGCCCAGGGAGGGTATGCCACTGAAGCTTTCTTT. Translated, it gives CASRAQGGYATEAFF.

The chain links TRBV6-6 to TRBJ1-2; no definite D call. Deletions cut 2 bases from V and 7 bases from J, with 8 bases between. Per the germline V gene, CDR1 is MNHNY and CDR2 is SVGAGI (reference sequence). The CDR3 covers 12 residues. The CDR3 region is CASSYRRPGYTF. Here the CDR3 DNA reads TGTGCCAGCAGTTACCGGCGTCCTGGCTACACCTTC.

The V gene is TRBV28, the J gene TRBJ2-1; TRBD1 might be the D (5 bases). V lost 3 bases to trimming and J lost 7 bases, with 13 bases between them. The germline gives CDR1 MDHEN, CDR2 SYDVKM. This CDR3 is 14 amino acids long. CDR3 amino acids: CASSFLQGMNEQFF. DNA for the CDR3: TGTGCCAGCAGTTTCCTCCAGGGTATGAATGAGCAGTTCTTC.

This clonotype was counted at least ten times. The chain recombines TRBV4-2 with TRBJ1-6; the D gene is possibly TRBD1 (6 bases). Germline CDR1 reads LGHNA; CDR2 reads YNFKEQ. Trimming stripped 1 base from V and 7 bases from J, with 14 bases between. This CDR3 is 16 amino acids long. CDR3 nucleotide sequence: TGTGCCAGCAGCCAAGCTCGGCCAGGGGTCAATTCACCCCTCCACTTT. This codes for CASSQARPGVNSPLHF.

The rearrangement joins TRBV28 to TRBJ2-7; D is possibly TRBD1 (6 bases). The V end was cut by 4 bases, the J end by 7 bases, with 17 bases between. CDR3 size: 14 residues. Germline V gene data show CDR1 as MDHEN and CDR2 as SYDVKM. CDR3 protein: CASSSLVPRGEQYF. In DNA form, the CDR3 reads TGTGCCAGCAGTTCACTCGTTCCGAGGGGGGAGCAGTACTTC.

The V gene is TRBV7-8, the J gene TRBJ2-3; a weak D match, TRBD1 (5 bases). The CDR3 loop spans 15 amino acids. V was trimmed by 1 base and J by 11 bases, leaving 19 bases between them. Germline V gives CDR1 SGHVS, CDR2 FQNEAQ. The CDR3 DNA sequence: TGTGCCAGCAGCTTAGGGCAGGGCCCGGCTCAAGGGCAGTATTTT. Its protein is CASSLGQGPAQGQYF.

This clonotype was detected only a few times. V is TRBV2 and J is TRBJ1-5; D uncertain. In germline, CDR1 is SNHLY, CDR2 FYNNEI. Trimming took off 6 bases at V and 7 bases at J, with 13 bases between the two ends. The CDR3 contains 13 residues. The CDR3 sequence: CASREGIQQPQHF. The CDR3, as DNA: TGTGCCAGCAGGGAGGGTATCCAACAGCCCCAGCATTTT.

The chain couples TRBV19 to TRBJ1-5; D unresolved. The germline CDR1 and CDR2 sequences are LNHDA and SQIVND (reference sequence). The length of the CDR3 is 15 residues. Trimming cost V 3 bases and J 6 bases, with 15 bases left between them. This CDR3 reads CASSIRGKVGQPQHF. The CDR3, as DNA: TGTGCCAGTAGTATTCGAGGGAAGGTCGGTCAGCCCCAGCATTTT. Supplemented by reference TRBV19 and TRBJ1-5, the full variable domain reads DGGITQSPKYLFRKEGQNVTLSCEQNLNHDAMYWYRQDPGQGLRLIYYSQIVNDFQKGDIAEGYSVSREKKESFPLTVTSAQKNPTAFYLCASSIRGKVGQPQHFGDGTRLSIL.

This rearrangement joins TRBV4-2 to TRBJ1-6, with a weak D call TRBD1 (5 bases). The germline V gene has CDR1 LGHNA and CDR2 YNFKEQ. V was clipped by 4 bases and J by 14 bases, with 24 bases between them. This CDR3 comprises 16 residues. The CDR3 spells CASSPALRDGGSSLHF. As DNA, the CDR3 is TGTGCCAGCAGCCCCGCACTCCGGGACGGCGGATCATCCCTCCACTTT.

The CDR3 reads CASSKWLNQPQHF. Here the CDR3 DNA reads TGTGCCAGCAGCAAATGGTTAAATCAGCCCCAGCATTTT. This rearrangement joins TRBV21-1 to TRBJ1-5. TRBV21-1 is reported as a pseudogene. CDR3 length equals 13 residues.

A few counts support this clonotype. A read error is likely, as this CDR3 ends without the conserved phenylalanine or tryptophan. No DNA is shown, since the ends of the CDR3 on it are uncertain; the CDR3 is the one TCRdb lists. This chain links TRBV23-1 with TRBJ2-1; the table's TRBD1 call for D was not verified on the DNA. TRBV23-1 is flagged as an ORF with uncertain function. The CDR3 is 16 residues long, ends included. CDR3 sequence reads: CASSQLDGTGILGLVL.

This clonotype was counted a few times. The J gene is TRBJ2-2, the V gene TRBV6-2 or TRBV6-3; tentative D call: TRBD1 (6 bases). The CDR3 consists of 19 residues. V gave up 2 bases and J gave up 4 bases, with 23 bases separating them. Germline-derived CDR1 and CDR2 are MNHEY and SVGEGT. CDR3 in DNA: TGTGCCAGCAGTTACACCCCTGGGGGCCGAACTAAAGGCACCGGGGAGCTGTTTTTT. Protein: CASSYTPGGRTKGTGELFF.

This clonotype was counted only a few times. The chain employs TRBV3-1 and TRBJ2-6; D unclear. Germline CDR1 LGHDT, CDR2 YNNKEL (reference sequence). This CDR3 is 15 amino acids long. V lost 0 bases, J lost 3 bases, and 6 bases lay in between. The CDR3 DNA is TGTGCCAGCAGCCAAGAACCGTATGGGGCCAACGTCCTGACTTTC. The encoded protein is CASSQEPYGANVLTF.

This clonotype was observed at least ten times. This chain joins TRBV29-1 and TRBJ2-5; 9 nucleotides match TRBD2. Germline CDR1 SQVTM, CDR2 ANQGSEA. V dropped 4 bases and J dropped 3; count of bases not matched to a gene: 6. There are 14 residues in the CDR3. CDR3 loop: CSVAPSGVEETQYF. The CDR3 DNA reads as TGCAGCGTTGCACCTAGCGGGGTAGAAGAGACCCAGTACTTC.

This chain links TRBV2 with TRBJ1-3; D remains unclear. The V end was cut by 7 bases, the J end by 0 bases, with 7 bases between. The CDR3 has 13 residues. From germline, CDR1 is SNHLY and CDR2 FYNNEI. Here the CDR3 reads CASIRLSGNTIYF. The DNA of the CDR3 is TGTGCCAGCATTCGGCTCTCTGGAAACACCATATATTTT.

This clonotype was seen only a few times. The rearrangement joins TRBV6-5 to TRBJ1-4, with TRBD1 matching over 10 bases. From germline, CDR1 is MNHEY and CDR2 SVGAGI. V lost 2 bases, J lost 10 bases, and 4 bases stayed unmatched. This CDR3 has 14 residues. In DNA, the CDR3 is TGTGCCAGCAGTTACGACCGGGACAGGGGAAAACTGTTTTTT. It specifies CASSYDRDRGKLFF.

This clonotype was seen only a few times. This chain links TRBV5-6 with TRBJ2-7; D remains unclear. V was clipped by 3 bases and J by 0 bases, with 19 bases between them. Germline V gene sequence: CDR1 SGHDT, CDR2 YYEEEE. The CDR3 covers 17 residues. In DNA form, the CDR3 reads TGTGCCAGCAGCTACTCCCCTTTCAGCGCTAGCTCCTACGAGCAGTACTTC. Translating it yields CASSYSPFSASSYEQYF. Complete variable domain (other parts from reference TRBV5-6 and TRBJ2-7): DAGVTQSPTHLIKTRGQQVTLRCSPKSGHDTVSWYQQALGQGPQFIFQYYEEEERQRGNFPDRFSGHQFPNYSSELNVNALLLGDSALYLCASSYSPFSASSYEQYFGPGTRLTVT.

This clonotype has a count of ten or more. The chain combines TRBV5-1 with TRBJ1-3; unclear D gene. CDR1 is SGHRS, CDR2 YFSETQ, per germline. The CDR3 extends over 15 amino acids. Trimming left V 4 bases short and J 0 bases short, with 11 bases between. The CDR3, as DNA: TGCGCCAGCAGCGACGGACCGAACTCTGGAAACACCATATATTTT. Its protein is CASSDGPNSGNTIYF.

This rearrangement joins TRBV28 to TRBJ2-7, with D possibly called TRBD1 or TRBD2 (5 bases each). Germline V gives CDR1 MDHEN, CDR2 SYDVKM. V shed 4 bases and J shed 0 bases, with 10 bases lying between them. The CDR3 is 14 amino acids. The CDR3 region has the DNA TGTGCCAGCAGTTCTTTGGGACCCTCCTACGAGCAGTACTTC. Its translation is CASSSLGPSYEQYF. Drawing the rest from reference TRBV28 and TRBJ2-7, the complete variable domain is DVKVTQSSRYLVKRTGEKVFLECVQDMDHENMFWYRQDPGLGLRLIYFSYDVKMKEKGDIPEGYSVSREKKERFSLILESASTNQTSMYLCASSSLGPSYEQYFGPGTRLTVT.

This clonotype was detected once. V and J are TRBV12-3 or TRBV12-4 and TRBJ2-2, with D perhaps TRBD2 (5 bases). The CDR3 consists of 14 residues. The ends were cut back, 5 bases at V and 2 bases at J, with 9 bases in the middle. The CDR3 coding sequence is TGTGCCAGCAGTCCTAGCCGTAACACCGGGGAGCTGTTTTTT. It is translated as CASSPSRNTGELFF.

In its sample, this clonotype was seen a few times. V gene TRBV11-1 combines with J gene TRBJ2-1, with 8 bases matching TRBD2. The ends lost 5 bases at V and 5 bases at J; junction bases unmatched: 8. CDR1 is SGHAT and CDR2 is FQDESV in the germline V gene (reference sequence). CDR3 length equals 15 residues. The CDR3 reads CASSIGLAENNEQFF. The DNA for the CDR3 is TGTGCCAGCAGCATTGGACTAGCTGAGAACAATGAGCAGTTCTTC.